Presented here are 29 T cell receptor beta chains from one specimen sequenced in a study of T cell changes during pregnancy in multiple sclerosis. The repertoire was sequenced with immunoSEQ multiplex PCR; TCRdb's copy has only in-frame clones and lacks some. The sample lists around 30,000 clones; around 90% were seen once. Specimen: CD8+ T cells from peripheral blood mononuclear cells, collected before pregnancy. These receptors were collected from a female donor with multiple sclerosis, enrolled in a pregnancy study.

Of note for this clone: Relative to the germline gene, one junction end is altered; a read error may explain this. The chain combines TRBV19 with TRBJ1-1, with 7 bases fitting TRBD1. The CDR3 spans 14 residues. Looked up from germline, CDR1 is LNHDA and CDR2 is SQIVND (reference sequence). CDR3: CASINRGGEGEVFF. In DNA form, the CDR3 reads TGTGCCAGTATTAACCGAGGGGGCGAAGGTGAAGTTTTCTTT.

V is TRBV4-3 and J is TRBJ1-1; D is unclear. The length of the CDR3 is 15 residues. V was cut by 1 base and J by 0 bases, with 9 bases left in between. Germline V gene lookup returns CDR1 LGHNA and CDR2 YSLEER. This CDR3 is CASSQAPYMNTEAFF. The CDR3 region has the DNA TGCGCCAGCAGCCAAGCTCCGTACATGAACACTGAAGCTTTCTTT.

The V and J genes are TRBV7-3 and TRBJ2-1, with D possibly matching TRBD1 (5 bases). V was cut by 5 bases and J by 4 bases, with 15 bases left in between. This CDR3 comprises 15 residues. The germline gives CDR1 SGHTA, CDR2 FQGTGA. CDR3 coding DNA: TGTGCCAGCAGCCCCACGCCAGGGAAGTACAATGAGCAGTTCTTC. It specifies CASSPTPGKYNEQFF.

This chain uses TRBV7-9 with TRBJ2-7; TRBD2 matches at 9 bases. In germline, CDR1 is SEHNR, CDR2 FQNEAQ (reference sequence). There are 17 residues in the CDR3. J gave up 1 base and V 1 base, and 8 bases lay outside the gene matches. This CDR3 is CASSLGEREEFSYEQYF. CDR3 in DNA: TGTGCCAGCAGCTTAGGCGAGCGGGAGGAATTTTCCTACGAGCAGTACTTC.

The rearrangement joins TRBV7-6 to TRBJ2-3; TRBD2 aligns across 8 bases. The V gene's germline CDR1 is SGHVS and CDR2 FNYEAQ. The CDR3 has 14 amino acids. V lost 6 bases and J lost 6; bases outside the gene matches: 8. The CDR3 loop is CASRSGGEVDTQYF. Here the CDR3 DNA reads TGTGCCAGCAGGTCCGGGGGGGAGGTGGATACGCAGTATTTT.

CDR3 DNA: TGCAGCCCACTGGGGGTGGAGACAGGGTTAGACTCGACCACTGAAGCTTTCTTT. Its protein product is CSPLGVETGLDSTTEAFF. V gene TRBV29-1 combines with J gene TRBJ1-1; 7 nucleotides agree with TRBD1. V lost 8 bases, J lost 4 bases, and 25 bases stayed unmatched. Germline CDR1 SQVTM, CDR2 ANQGSEA. The CDR3 length is 18 residues.

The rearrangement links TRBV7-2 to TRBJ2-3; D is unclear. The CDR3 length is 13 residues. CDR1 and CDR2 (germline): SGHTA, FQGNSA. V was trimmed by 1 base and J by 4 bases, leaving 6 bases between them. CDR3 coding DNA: TGTGCCAGCAGCTTAGAACCGGCAGATACGCAGTATTTT. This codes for CASSLEPADTQYF.

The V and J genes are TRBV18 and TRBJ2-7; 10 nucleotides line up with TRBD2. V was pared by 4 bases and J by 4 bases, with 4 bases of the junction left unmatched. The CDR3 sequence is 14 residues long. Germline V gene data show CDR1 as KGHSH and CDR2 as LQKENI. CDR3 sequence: CASSLSGRDYEQYF. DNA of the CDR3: TGTGCCAGCTCACTCAGCGGGAGGGATTACGAGCAGTACTTC.

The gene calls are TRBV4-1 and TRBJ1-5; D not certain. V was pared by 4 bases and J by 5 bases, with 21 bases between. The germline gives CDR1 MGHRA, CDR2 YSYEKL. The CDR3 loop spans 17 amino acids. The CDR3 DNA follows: TGCGCCAGCAGCCTCCCAGGCGGGTCCTCCTCTTATCAGCCCCAGCATTTT. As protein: CASSLPGGSSSYQPQHF.

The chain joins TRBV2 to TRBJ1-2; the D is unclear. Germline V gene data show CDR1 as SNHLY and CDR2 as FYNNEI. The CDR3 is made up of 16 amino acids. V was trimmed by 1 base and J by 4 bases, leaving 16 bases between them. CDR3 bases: TGTGCCAGCAGTGAAGGTGAGGGCAGGCGGGGCTATGGCTACACCTTC. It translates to CASSEGEGRRGYGYTF.

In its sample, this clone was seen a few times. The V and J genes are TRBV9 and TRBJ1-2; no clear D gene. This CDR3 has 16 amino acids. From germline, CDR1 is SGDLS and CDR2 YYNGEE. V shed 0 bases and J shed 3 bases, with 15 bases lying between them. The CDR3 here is CASSVEPEALDYGYTF. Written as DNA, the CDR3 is TGTGCCAGCAGCGTAGAACCCGAGGCGCTCGACTATGGCTACACCTTC.

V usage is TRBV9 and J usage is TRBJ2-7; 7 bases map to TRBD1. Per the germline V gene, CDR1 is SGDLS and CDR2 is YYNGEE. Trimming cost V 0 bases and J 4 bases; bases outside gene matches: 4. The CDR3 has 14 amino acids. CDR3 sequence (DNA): TGTGCCAGCAGCGTAGAGGGACAGAATTACGAGCAGTACTTC. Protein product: CASSVEGQNYEQYF.

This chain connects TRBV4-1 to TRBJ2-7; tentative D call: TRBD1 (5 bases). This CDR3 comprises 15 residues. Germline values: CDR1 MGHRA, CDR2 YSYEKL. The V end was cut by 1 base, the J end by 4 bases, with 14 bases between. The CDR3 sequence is CASSQALAGRYEQYF. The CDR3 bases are TGCGCCAGCAGCCAAGCTCTGGCAGGGCGTTACGAGCAGTACTTC.

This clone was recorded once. The CDR3 spells CASSFDSNEQFF. The CDR3 DNA reads as TGTGCCAGCAGCTTCGACAGCAATGAGCAGTTCTTC. This sequence joins TRBV7-3 and TRBJ2-1; possible D gene TRBD1, 5 bases. There are 12 residues in the CDR3. The ends were cut back, 3 bases at V and 6 bases at J, with 6 bases in the middle. Per the germline V gene, CDR1 is SGHTA and CDR2 is FQGTGA.

The CDR3 loop is CASITGAGELFF. The CDR3 bases are TGTGCCAGCATAACCGGGGCCGGGGAGCTGTTTTTT. This chain joins TRBV6-5 and TRBJ2-2; TRBD2 might be the D (5 bases). The germline V gene has CDR1 MNHEY and CDR2 SVGAGI. The V and J ends lost 7 bases and 6 bases respectively, with 9 bases between them. There are 12 residues in the CDR3.

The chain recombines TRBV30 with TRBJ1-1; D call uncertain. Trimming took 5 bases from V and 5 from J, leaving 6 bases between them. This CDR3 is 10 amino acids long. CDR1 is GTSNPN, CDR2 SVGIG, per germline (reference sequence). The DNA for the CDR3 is TGTGCCTGGGTCGGTACTGAAGCTTTCTTT. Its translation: CAWVGTEAFF.

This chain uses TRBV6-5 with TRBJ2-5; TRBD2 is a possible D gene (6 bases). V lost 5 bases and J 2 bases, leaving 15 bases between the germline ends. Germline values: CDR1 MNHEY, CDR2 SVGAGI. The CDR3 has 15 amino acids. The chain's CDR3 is CASSPDYLIQETQYF. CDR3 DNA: TGTGCCAGCAGTCCGGACTACCTCATACAAGAGACCCAGTACTTC.

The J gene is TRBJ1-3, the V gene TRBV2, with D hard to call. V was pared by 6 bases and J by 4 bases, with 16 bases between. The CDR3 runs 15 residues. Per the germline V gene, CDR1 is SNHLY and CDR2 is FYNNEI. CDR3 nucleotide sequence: TGTGCCAGCAGCGGTTGGGAGGGTTCGGGAAACACCATATATTTT. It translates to CASSGWEGSGNTIYF.

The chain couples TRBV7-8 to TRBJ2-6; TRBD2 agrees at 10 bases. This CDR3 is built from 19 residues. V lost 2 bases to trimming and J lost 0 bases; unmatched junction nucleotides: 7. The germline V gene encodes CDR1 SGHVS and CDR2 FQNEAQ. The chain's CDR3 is CASSLLGLAELSGANVLTF. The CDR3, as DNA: TGTGCCAGCAGCTTACTCGGACTAGCGGAGCTCTCTGGGGCCAACGTCCTGACTTTC.

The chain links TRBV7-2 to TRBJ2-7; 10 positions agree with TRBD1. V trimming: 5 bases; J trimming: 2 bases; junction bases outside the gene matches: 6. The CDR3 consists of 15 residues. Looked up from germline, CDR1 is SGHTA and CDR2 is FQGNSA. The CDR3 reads CASSRGQGPAYEQYF. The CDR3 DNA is TGTGCCAGCAGCCGGGGACAGGGGCCGGCCTACGAGCAGTACTTC.

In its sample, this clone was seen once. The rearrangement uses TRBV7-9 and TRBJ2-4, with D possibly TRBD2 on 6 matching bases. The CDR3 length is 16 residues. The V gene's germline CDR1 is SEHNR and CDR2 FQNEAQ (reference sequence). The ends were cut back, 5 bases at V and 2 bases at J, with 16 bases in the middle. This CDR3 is CASSPRGGETKNIQYF. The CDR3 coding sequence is TGTGCCAGCAGCCCGAGGGGAGGAGAAACCAAAAACATTCAGTACTTC.

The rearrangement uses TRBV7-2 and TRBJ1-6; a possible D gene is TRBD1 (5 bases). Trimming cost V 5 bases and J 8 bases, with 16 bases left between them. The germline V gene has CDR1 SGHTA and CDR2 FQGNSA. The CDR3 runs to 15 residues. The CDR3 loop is CASSPRGGLDSPLHF. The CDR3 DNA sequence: TGTGCCAGCAGCCCTCGGGGGGGTTTGGATTCACCCCTCCACTTT.

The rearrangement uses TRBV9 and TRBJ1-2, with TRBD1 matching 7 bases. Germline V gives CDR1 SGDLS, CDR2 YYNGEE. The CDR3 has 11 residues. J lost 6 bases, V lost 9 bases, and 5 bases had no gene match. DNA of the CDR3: TGTGCCACCTCAGGGGGAAATGGCTACACCTTC. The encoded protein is CATSGGNGYTF.

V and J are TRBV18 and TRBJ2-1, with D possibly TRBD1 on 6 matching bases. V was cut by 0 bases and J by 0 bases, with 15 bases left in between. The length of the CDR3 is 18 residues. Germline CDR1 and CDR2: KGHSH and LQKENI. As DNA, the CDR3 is TGTGCCAGCTCACCACCGGGCATACAGGGTAGCTCCTACAATGAGCAGTTCTTC. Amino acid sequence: CASSPPGIQGSSYNEQFF.

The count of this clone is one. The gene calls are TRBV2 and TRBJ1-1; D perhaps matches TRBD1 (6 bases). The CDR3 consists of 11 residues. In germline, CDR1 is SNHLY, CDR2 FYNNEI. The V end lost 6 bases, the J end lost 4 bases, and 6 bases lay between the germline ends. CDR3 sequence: CASRGATEAFF. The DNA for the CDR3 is TGTGCCAGCAGGGGGGCCACTGAAGCTTTCTTT.

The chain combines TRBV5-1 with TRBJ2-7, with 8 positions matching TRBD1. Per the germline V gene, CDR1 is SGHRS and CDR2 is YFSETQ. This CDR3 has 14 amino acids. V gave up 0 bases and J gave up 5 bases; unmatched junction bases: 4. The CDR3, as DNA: TGCGCCAGCAGCTTGGGGACAGGGAACCACGAGCAGTACTTC. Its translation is CASSLGTGNHEQYF.

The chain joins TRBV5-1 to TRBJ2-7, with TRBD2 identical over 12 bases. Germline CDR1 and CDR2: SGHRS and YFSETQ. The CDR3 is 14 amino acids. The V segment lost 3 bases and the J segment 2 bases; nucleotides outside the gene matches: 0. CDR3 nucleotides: TGCGCCAGCAGCTGGACTAGCGGGGCCTACGAGCAGTACTTC. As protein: CASSWTSGAYEQYF.

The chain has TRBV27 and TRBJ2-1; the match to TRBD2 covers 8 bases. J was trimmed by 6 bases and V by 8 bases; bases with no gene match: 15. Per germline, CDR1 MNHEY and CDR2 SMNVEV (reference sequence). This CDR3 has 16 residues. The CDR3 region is CASAHRGLAGGNEQFF. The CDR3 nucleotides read TGTGCCAGCGCTCACCGTGGACTAGCTGGCGGCAATGAGCAGTTCTTC.

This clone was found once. CDR3 region: CASSVGGGGAGDTQYF. In DNA, the CDR3 is TGTGCCAGCAGTGTAGGCGGCGGGGGGGCGGGAGATACGCAGTATTTT. This rearrangement joins TRBV2 to TRBJ2-3, with 9 bases fitting TRBD2. The CDR3 is made up of 16 amino acids. V dropped 4 bases and J dropped 5; count of bases not matched to a gene: 10. Germline-derived CDR1 and CDR2 are SNHLY and FYNNEI.